The 19 T cell receptor beta chains presented below share a single source sample, sequenced in a study of shared clonotypes between healthy human individuals. CD45RO negativity and positive selection for CCR7 defined naive CD8 cells, a population that excluded terminally differentiated effector memory CD45RA+ cells. The table came from immunoSEQ multiplex PCR; TCRdb's copy has only in-frame clones and leaves some out. Of fewer than 1 million clones detected, 96% appear once; the ten largest clones hold under 0.25%. Material for sequencing was naive CD8+ T cells sorted from blood. The receptors stem from a man between 25 and 39 years old in good health.

Here the CDR3 DNA reads TGTGCCAGCAGCTTAGGTACGGCAGGGGGTGGGAGCAATCAGCCCCAGCATTTT. It specifies CASSLGTAGGGSNQPQHF. This rearrangement joins TRBV11-2 to TRBJ1-5; 7 nucleotides match TRBD1. This CDR3 contains 18 residues. Germline trimming cut 1 base from V and 1 base from J; bases unmatched to any gene: 10. CDR1 is SGHAT and CDR2 is FQNNGV in the germline V gene.

The chain couples TRBV19 to TRBJ2-7; 7 bases align to TRBD1. The germline CDR1 and CDR2 sequences are LNHDA and SQIVND (reference sequence). Germline trimming cut 5 bases from V and 2 bases from J; bases unmatched to any gene: 9. The CDR3 extends over 15 amino acids. CDR3 sequence: CASSARDREPYEQYF. The CDR3 coding sequence is TGTGCCAGTAGTGCCCGTGACAGGGAACCCTACGAGCAGTACTTC.

This clone has a single count. J is TRBJ2-7 and V is TRBV7-6, with D perhaps assigned TRBD1 or TRBD2 (5 bases each). V was shortened by 5 bases and J by 5 bases, with 19 bases between the two germline ends. The germline CDR1 and CDR2 sequences are SGHVS and FNYEAQ. There are 15 residues in the CDR3. CDR3: CASSLSNWGIHEQYF. The CDR3 DNA reads as TGTGCCAGCAGCCTCTCTAACTGGGGGATCCACGAGCAGTACTTC.

This clone was observed a single time. The J gene is TRBJ2-7, the V gene TRBV29-1; D unclear. The CDR3 loop spans 14 amino acids. Deletions cut 7 bases from V and 7 bases from J, with 23 bases between. The germline V gene encodes CDR1 SQVTM and CDR2 ANQGSEA. CDR3 loop: CSAFPGDGVGEQYF. The CDR3 DNA is TGCAGCGCATTCCCTGGCGATGGGGTGGGGGAGCAGTACTTC.

This chain connects TRBV4-2 to TRBJ2-7; the match to TRBD1 covers 7 bases. The CDR3 runs to 17 residues. CDR1 LGHNA and CDR2 YNFKEQ come from the germline V gene. Unmatched junction bases numbered 15, after V lost 2 bases and J lost 5 bases. The CDR3 spells CASSQTDGTASFDEQYF. DNA of the CDR3: TGTGCCAGCAGCCAAACCGATGGGACAGCTTCCTTCGACGAGCAGTACTTC.

V gene TRBV11-2 combines with J gene TRBJ1-1; D unclear. Trimming removed 1 base from V and 2 bases from J, with 8 bases in between. Germline CDR1 and CDR2: SGHAT and FQNNGV. The CDR3 spans 14 residues. The CDR3: CASSLGALNTEAFF. In nucleotides, the CDR3 is TGTGCCAGCAGCTTAGGGGCGTTAAACACTGAAGCTTTCTTT.

The chain carries TRBV29-1 and TRBJ2-1; D may correspond to TRBD1 or TRBD2 (5 bases each). Germline V gene sequence: CDR1 SQVTM, CDR2 ANQGSEA. The ends were cut back, 4 bases at V and 2 bases at J, with 12 bases in the middle. The CDR3 has 14 residues. Written as DNA, the CDR3 is TGCAGCGTTGTGGGGGTAATCCCCTACAATGAGCAGTTCTTC. Its translation: CSVVGVIPYNEQFF.

The chain recombines TRBV11-2 with TRBJ2-7; 11 bases align to TRBD2. With V trimmed by 3 bases and J by 2 bases, 6 bases remained unmatched. Per the germline V gene, CDR1 is SGHAT and CDR2 is FQNNGV. There are 16 residues in the CDR3. CDR3 in DNA: TGTGCCAGCAGCTTCTGGGGGACTAGCGGCACCTACGAGCAGTACTTC. This sequence encodes CASSFWGTSGTYEQYF. The full variable domain, with the rest looked up from reference TRBV11-2 and TRBJ2-7, is EAGVAQSPRYKIIEKRQSVAFWCNPISGHATLYWYQQILGQGPKLLIQFQNNGVVDDSQLPKDRFSAERLKGVDSTLKIQPAKLEDSAVYLCASSFWGTSGTYEQYFGPGTRLTVT.

CDR3 residues: CASSFEGIGEGPYNEQFF. The CDR3 DNA sequence: TGTGCCAGCAGTTTCGAGGGGATCGGGGAGGGCCCCTACAATGAGCAGTTCTTC. The V call is TRBV27, the J call TRBJ2-1; 7 bases fit TRBD2. With V trimmed by 3 bases and J by 2 bases, 13 bases remained unmatched. The CDR3 contains 18 residues. The V gene's germline CDR1 is MNHEY and CDR2 SMNVEV (reference sequence).

The chain has TRBV29-1 and TRBJ2-5; 9 nucleotides line up with TRBD2. V shed 2 bases and J 1 base; nucleotides not matched to a gene: 2. CDR1 and CDR2 from the germline V gene are SQVTM and ANQGSEA. The CDR3 length is 14 residues. DNA for the CDR3: TGCAGCGTTGAAACAGCGGGGGGCCAAGAGACCCAGTACTTC. Residues: CSVETAGGQETQYF.

This sequence joins TRBV7-9 and TRBJ2-7; D not certain. The CDR3 covers 14 residues. Germline V gives CDR1 SEHNR, CDR2 FQNEAQ (reference sequence). V was cut by 8 bases and J by 2 bases, with 16 bases left in between. CDR3 DNA sequence: TGTGCCAGCCGCCGGGCTTCCGGTACCTACGAGCAGTACTTC. This translates into CASRRASGTYEQYF.

J is TRBJ1-5 and V is TRBV7-5; the table gives TRBD1 as D, unverified against the DNA. TRBV7-5 is classified as a pseudogene. The CDR3 sequence is 17 residues long. CDR3 in DNA: TGTGCCAGCAGCTTAGAGAACAGGGGGAGCGAGAATCAGCCCCAGCATTTT. This translates into CASSLENRGSENQPQHF.

Remarks on this clone: The sample carries other DNA sequences with the same CDR3. The chain's CDR3 is CASSPRGTDTQYF. DNA of the CDR3: TGTGCCAGCAGCCCAAGAGGCACAGATACGCAGTATTTT. The genes are TRBV11-3 and TRBJ2-3; D call uncertain. CDR1 and CDR2 (germline): SGHNT, YENEEA. The CDR3 is 13 amino acids. Trimming removed 5 bases at V and 1 base at J, with 7 bases between.

The V and J genes are TRBV7-9 and TRBJ1-1; D not certain. CDR1 and CDR2 (germline): SEHNR, FQNEAQ (reference sequence). V was clipped by 5 bases and J by 0 bases, with 13 bases between them. CDR3 length equals 15 residues. The chain's CDR3 is CASSPPQILNTEAFF. The CDR3, as DNA: TGTGCCAGCAGCCCCCCTCAGATATTGAACACTGAAGCTTTCTTT.

CDR3 coding DNA: TGTGCCAGCAATACCGGGAGGTCCGCCTACAATGAGCAGTTCTTC. It encodes CASNTGRSAYNEQFF. The chain recombines TRBV9 with TRBJ2-1; TRBD2 aligns across 7 bases. Germline CDR1 reads SGDLS; CDR2 reads YYNGEE. CDR3 size: 15 residues. V dropped 6 bases and J dropped 2; count of bases not matched to a gene: 8.

This clone has a single count. The gene calls are TRBV7-9 and TRBJ2-7; a possible D gene is TRBD1 (6 bases). V was clipped by 6 bases and J by 2 bases, with 17 bases between them. Germline CDR1 SEHNR, CDR2 FQNEAQ (reference sequence). The CDR3 totals 15 residues. The CDR3 sequence: CASRPTETGPYEQYF. The CDR3 nucleotides read TGTGCCAGCAGGCCTACGGAGACAGGCCCCTACGAGCAGTACTTC.

The CDR3 loop is CAWRAAAKGYEQFF. CDR3 coding DNA: TGTGCCTGGAGGGCGGCGGCCAAGGGCTATGAGCAGTTCTTC. The rearrangement joins TRBV30 to TRBJ2-1, with D uncertain. Trimming shortened V by 3 bases and J by 8 bases, and 17 bases separated the two germline ends. CDR3 length: 14 amino acids. In germline, CDR1 is GTSNPN, CDR2 SVGIG (reference sequence).

This clone was recorded a few times. This chain links TRBV6-5 with TRBJ2-7, with TRBD1 matching over 9 bases. Germline values: CDR1 MNHEY, CDR2 SVGAGI. The CDR3 is 14 amino acids. The junction had 8 bases not matched to a gene; V was cut back by 5 bases and J by 6 bases. The CDR3 region has the DNA TGTGCCAGCAGTCCAAGCGGACAGGGGCTCGAGCAGTACTTC. Amino acid sequence: CASSPSGQGLEQYF.

This rearrangement joins TRBV7-3 to TRBJ2-5; 13 nucleotides align to TRBD2. The germline V gene encodes CDR1 SGHTA and CDR2 FQGTGA. V shed 5 bases and J 3 bases; nucleotides not matched to a gene: 6. The CDR3 is 16 amino acids. The CDR3, as DNA: TGTGCCAGCAGCCCTCAAGGACTAGCGGGAGAAGAGACCCAGTACTTC. The encoded protein is CASSPQGLAGEETQYF.